This is a list of T cell receptor beta chains from one sample in a study of a mutant IDH1 vaccine in newly diagnosed glioma. The data were produced by immunoSEQ multiplex PCR, yet TCRdb's version contains in-frame clones alone and is incomplete. There are some 130,000 clones in the sample; roughly 78% occur only once, and approximately 5% lies in the top ten. The antigens these receptors bind are not known. The sequenced sample was PBMCs, obtained from a glioma patient whose treatment included an IDH1 peptide vaccine. Every receptor here comes from a man aged 40-49 years with glioma. Both conserved end residues are part of each CDR3. The D gene is left open where the match is weak. Expanded clones are given a class, and other clones once, few, many or no size at all.

D	size	V	J	CDR3	DNA
-	-	TRBV1	TRBJ2-3	CTSRGTSGSPSPTDTQYF	TGCACCAGCAGAGGGACTAGCGGGAGTCCCTCCCCCACAGATACGCAGTATTTT
-	-	TRBV19	TRBJ1-4	CASGEGTTNEKLFF	TGTGCCAGCGGGGAGGGGACAACTAATGAAAAACTGTTTTTT
-	-	TRBV27	TRBJ1-5	CASSLQGSNQPQHF	TGTGCCAGCAGTTTGCAGGGTAGTAATCAGCCCCAGCATTTT
TRBD1	few	TRBV6-5	TRBJ2-1	CASSVMLTGSSEQFF	TGTGCCAGCAGTGTTATGCTGACAGGGAGCAGTGAGCAGTTCTTC
-	few	TRBV30	TRBJ2-7	CAWSVGRGIYEQYF	TGTGCCTGGAGTGTCGGCAGGGGAATCTACGAGCAGTACTTC
-	-	TRBV7-6	TRBJ2-3	CASSLRDTDTQYF	TGTGCCAGCAGCTTGAGGGACACAGATACGCAGTATTTT
TRBD1	-	TRBV28	TRBJ2-7	CASSPWDRDTYEQYF	TGTGCCAGCAGTCCGTGGGACAGGGATACCTACGAGCAGTACTTC
-	-	TRBV7-9	TRBJ2-2	CASSLDITATGELFF	TGTGCCAGCAGCTTAGATATAACAGCCACCGGGGAGCTGTTTTTT
TRBD1	few	TRBV30	TRBJ1-5	CAWSTGEYSNQPQHF	TGTGCCTGGAGTACAGGGGAGTATAGCAATCAGCCCCAGCATTTT
-	-	TRBV9	TRBJ1-1	CASRVHRLNTEAFF	TGTGCCAGCAGGGTACACCGCTTGAACACTGAAGCTTTCTTT
-	-	TRBV4-1	TRBJ2-5	CASSQDGAGSRETQYF	TGCGCCAGCAGCCAAGATGGGGCGGGTTCACGAGAGACCCAGTACTTC
TRBD1	-	TRBV2	TRBJ1-4	CASSVRQGRNEKLFF	TGTGCCAGCAGCGTACGACAGGGCAGGAATGAAAAACTGTTTTTT
TRBD1	-	TRBV6-1	TRBJ2-1	CASSVQGARRDEQFF	TGTGCCAGCAGTGTACAGGGGGCGCGTAGGGATGAGCAGTTCTTC
-	-	TRBV30	TRBJ2-7	CAWRGTHYVEQYF	TGTGCCTGGAGGGGGACTCACTATGTGGAGCAGTACTTC
TRBD2	-	TRBV19	TRBJ2-3	CASSPIGLEIADTQYF	TGTGCCAGTAGTCCAATCGGACTAGAAATCGCAGATACGCAGTATTTT
-	-	TRBV7-2	TRBJ1-5	CASSLIPHRVYSNQPQHF	TGTGCCAGCAGCTTAATACCCCACAGGGTTTATTCAAATCAGCCCCAGCATTTT
TRBD1	-	TRBV11-2	TRBJ2-7	CASSLVRGRGLYEQYF	TGTGCCAGCAGCTTAGTAAGGGGCAGGGGGCTCTACGAGCAGTACTTC
TRBD2	-	TRBV4-3	TRBJ2-1	CASSQGSLAGGLSSYNEQFF	TGCGCCAGCAGCCAAGGAAGCCTAGCGGGAGGATTAAGCTCCTACAATGAGCAGTTCTTC
TRBD1	-	TRBV18	TRBJ2-7	CASSPLGTGIHSYEQYF	TGTGCCAGCTCACCACTTGGGACAGGGATACACTCCTACGAGCAGTACTTC
-	-	TRBV6-1	TRBJ2-7	CASRSTEFYEQYF	TGTGCCAGCAGGTCGACGGAGTTCTACGAGCAGTACTTC
-	-	TRBV14	TRBJ1-6	CASSQARATNSPLHF	TGTGCCAGCAGCCAGGCCCGGGCCACGAATTCACCCCTCCACTTT
-	-	TRBV7-7	TRBJ2-2	CASSPGGTGELFF	TGTGCTAGCAGCCCCGGTGGGACCGGGGAGCTGTTTTTT
-	-	TRBV9	TRBJ1-6	CASSVVGDWGGSPLHF	TGTGCCAGCAGCGTAGTCGGGGATTGGGGGGGTTCACCCCTCCACTTT
TRBD1	few	TRBV6-6	TRBJ1-5	CASRDRTGAFNQPQHF	TGTGCCAGCAGGGACCGGACAGGGGCCTTCAATCAGCCCCAGCATTTT
TRBD2	-	TRBV5-1	TRBJ2-2	CASSRWTSNNGELFF	TGCGCCAGCAGCCGCTGGACTAGTAACAACGGGGAGCTGTTTTTT
-	-	TRBV5-1	TRBJ2-6	CASSPPPSGANVLTF	TGCGCCAGCAGTCCCCCACCCTCTGGGGCCAACGTCCTGACTTTC
-	once	TRBV15	TRBJ1-5	CATSRESKGQPQHF	TGTGCCACCAGCAGAGAATCTAAGGGGCAGCCCCAGCATTTT
-	-	TRBV15	TRBJ2-5	CATSREQRQETQYF	TGTGCCACCAGCAGAGAACAGCGCCAAGAGACCCAGTACTTC
-	-	TRBV10-3	TRBJ1-1	CAISVKQWDTEAFF	TGTGCCATCAGTGTGAAACAGTGGGACACTGAAGCTTTCTTT
TRBD2	once	TRBV5-1	TRBJ2-5	CASSSSGGAVRETQYF	TGCGCCAGCAGCTCTAGCGGGGGGGCAGTACGAGAGACCCAGTACTTC
-	-	TRBV10-2	TRBJ1-5	CASTGDQPQHF	TGCGCCAGCACGGGGGATCAGCCCCAGCATTTT
-	-	TRBV19	TRBJ2-2	CASSNGPGELFF	TGTGCCAGTAGTAATGGGCCCGGGGAGCTGTTTTTT
-	-	TRBV13	TRBJ2-7	CASSLGQGREQYF	TGTGCCAGCAGCTTGGGGCAGGGGAGGGAGCAGTACTTC
TRBD2	few	TRBV11-3	TRBJ2-5	CASSLPGLARETQYF	TGTGCCAGCAGCTTGCCGGGACTAGCAAGGGAGACCCAGTACTTC
-	-	TRBV20-1	TRBJ2-3	CSAQRVDTQYF	TGCAGTGCTCAACGGGTGGATACGCAGTATTTT
-	-	TRBV10-1	TRBJ1-3	CASSELPQRGSGNTIYF	TGCGCCAGCAGTGAGCTCCCCCAGAGGGGCTCTGGAAACACCATATATTTT
-	few	TRBV5-4	TRBJ2-3	CASSRPTGLTDTQYF	TGTGCCAGCAGCCGACCTACAGGGCTGACAGATACGCAGTATTTT